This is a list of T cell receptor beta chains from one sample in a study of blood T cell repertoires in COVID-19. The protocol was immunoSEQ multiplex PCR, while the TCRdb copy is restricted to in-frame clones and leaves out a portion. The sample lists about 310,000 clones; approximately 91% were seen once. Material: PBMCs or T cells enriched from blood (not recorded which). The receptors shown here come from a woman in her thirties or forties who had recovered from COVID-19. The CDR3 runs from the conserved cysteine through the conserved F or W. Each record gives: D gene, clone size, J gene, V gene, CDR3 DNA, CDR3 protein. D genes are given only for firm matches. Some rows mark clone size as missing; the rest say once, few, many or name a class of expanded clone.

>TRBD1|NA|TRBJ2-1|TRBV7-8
TGTGCCAGCAGCCGGGACAGGGGGACCTACAATGAGCAGTTCTTC
CASSRDRGTYNEQFF
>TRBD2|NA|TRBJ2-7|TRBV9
TGTGCCAGCAGCGTAGAACTAGCGGGAGAAAGCGAGCAGTACTTC
CASSVELAGESEQYF
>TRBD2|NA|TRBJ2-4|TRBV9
TGTGCCAGCAGCGAGGGACTAGCGGAAAACATTCAGTACTTC
CASSEGLAENIQYF
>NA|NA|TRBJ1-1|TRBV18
TGTGCCAGCTCACCAGCGGCAGGGCCGATGAACACTGAAGCTTTCTTT
CASSPAAGPMNTEAFF
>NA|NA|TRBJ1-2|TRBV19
TGTGCCAGTAAACAGCCGGATCCGATTAACTATGGCTACACCTTC
CASKQPDPINYGYTF
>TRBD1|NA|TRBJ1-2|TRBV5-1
TGCGCCAGCAGCTTGGCCACGACAGGGGGTGGCTACACCTTC
CASSLATTGGGYTF
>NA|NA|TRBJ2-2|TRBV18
TGTGCCAGCTCACCAGGCTCTAGCGCCGGGGAGCTGTTTTTT
CASSPGSSAGELFF
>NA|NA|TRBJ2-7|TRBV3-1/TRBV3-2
TGTGCCAGCAGCCAGCGCGTCGAGCAGTACTTC
CASSQRVEQYF
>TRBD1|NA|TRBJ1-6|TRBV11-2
TGTGCCAGCAGCTTCGGACAGGGGGTTTCACCCCTCCACTTT
CASSFGQGVSPLHF
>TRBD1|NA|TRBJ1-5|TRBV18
TGTGCCAGCTCTAAGACAGGGGGGAAGCAGCCCCAGCATTTT
CASSKTGGKQPQHF
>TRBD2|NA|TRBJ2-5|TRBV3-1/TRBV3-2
TGTGCCAGCAGCCAAGAGCCCGGGGAGGGGTTGGAGACCCAGTACTTC
CASSQEPGEGLETQYF
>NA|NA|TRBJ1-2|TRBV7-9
TGTGCCAGCAGTTTCCCCCAGGGTAGACAGGTCGGAGGCTACACCTTC
CASSFPQGRQVGGYTF
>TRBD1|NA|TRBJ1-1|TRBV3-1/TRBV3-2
TGTGCCAGCAGCCAAGATCGGGGGGGACAGGGGACCACTGAAGCTTTCTTT
CASSQDRGGQGTTEAFF
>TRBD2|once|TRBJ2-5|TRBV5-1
TGCGCCAGCAGCTTGGCCGGGGGGAACGGAGAGACCCAGTACTTC
CASSLAGGNGETQYF
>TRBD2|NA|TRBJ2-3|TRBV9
TGTGCCAGCAGCGTAGCGCTAGCGGGGGGACGCACAGATACGCAGTATTTT
CASSVALAGGRTDTQYF
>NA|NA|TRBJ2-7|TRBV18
TGTGCCAGCTCACCTCAAGACAGCCTCGTTACCTACGAGCAGTACTTC
CASSPQDSLVTYEQYF
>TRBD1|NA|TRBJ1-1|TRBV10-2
TGCGCCAGCAGTGAACCGACAGGGGCTACTGAAGCTTTCTTT
CASSEPTGATEAFF
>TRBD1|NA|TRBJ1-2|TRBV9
TGTGCCAGCTACCCCATACCAGGGGGACAGGGGGCTGTAGAGGGCTACACCTTC
CASYPIPGGQGAVEGYTF
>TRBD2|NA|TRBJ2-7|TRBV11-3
TGTGCCAGCAGCCAAACTAGCGGGAGGGCGCTTGTCCCCTACGAGCAGTACTTC
CASSQTSGRALVPYEQYF
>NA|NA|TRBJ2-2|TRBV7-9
TGTGCCAGCAGCTTAGCGCGCGGGTGGGAGCTGTTTTTT
CASSLARGWELFF
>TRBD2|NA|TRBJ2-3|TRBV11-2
TGTGCCTGGACGAGCGGGAGGGCAGATACGCAGTATTTT
CAWTSGRADTQYF
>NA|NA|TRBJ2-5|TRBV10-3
TGTGCCATCAGTGGCAGGGGTGGCCAAGAGACCCAGTACTTC
CAISGRGGQETQYF
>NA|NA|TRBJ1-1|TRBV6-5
TGTGCCAGCTCGGTTGAGGGCGTCACTGAAGCTTTCTTT
CASSVEGVTEAFF
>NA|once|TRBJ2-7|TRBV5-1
TGCGCCAGCAGCCCTCGGGCTAGCGACTCCTACGAGCAGTACTTC
CASSPRASDSYEQYF
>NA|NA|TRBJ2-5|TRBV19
TGTGCCAGTAGTATAGGGAGCGAGGAGACCCAGTACTTC
CASSIGSEETQYF
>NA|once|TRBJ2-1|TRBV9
TGTGCCAGCAGCGTAGGGAACGGCGGAAGCAATGAGCAGTTCTTC
CASSVGNGGSNEQFF
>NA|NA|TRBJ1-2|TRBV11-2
TGTGCCAGCAGCTTACGGATCGCAGGGGAGTACACCTTC
CASSLRIAGEYTF
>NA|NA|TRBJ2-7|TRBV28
TGTGCCAGCAGTTTCACAGGGTCCGGGCAGTACTTC
CASSFTGSGQYF
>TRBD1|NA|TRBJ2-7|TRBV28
TGTGCCAGCAGTTTTACAGGGGCGGGTGAGCAGTACTTC
CASSFTGAGEQYF
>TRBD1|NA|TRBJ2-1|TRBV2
TGTGCCAGCAGTTGGGACAGTGGGTTTTCCTACAATGAGCAGTTCTTC
CASSWDSGFSYNEQFF
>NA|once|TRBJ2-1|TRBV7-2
TGTGCCAGCAGCTTAGGACCCCGGAGCTCCTACAATGAGCAGTTCTTC
CASSLGPRSSYNEQFF
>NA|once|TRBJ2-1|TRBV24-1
TGTGCCACCAGTGAACCGGGACTTGCAGCAGCCTACAATGAGCAGTTCTTC
CATSEPGLAAAYNEQFF
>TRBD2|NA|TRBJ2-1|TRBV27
TGTGCCAACAGTTTATATTGGGGCGGGGGGTCGTACGATGAGCAGTTCTTC
CANSLYWGGGSYDEQFF
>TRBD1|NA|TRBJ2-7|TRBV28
TGTGCCAGCAGCACCAGGGACAGGCCTAACGAGCAGTACTTC
CASSTRDRPNEQYF
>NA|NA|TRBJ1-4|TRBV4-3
TGCGCCAGCAGCCAAGACTCAGTGGAACTGTTTTTT
CASSQDSVELFF
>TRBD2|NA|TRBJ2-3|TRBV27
TGTGCCAGCAGTCCACCCGGGGCGGGGGCAGATACGCAGTATTTT
CASSPPGAGADTQYF
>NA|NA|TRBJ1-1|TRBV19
TGTGCCAGTAGTACTACAGTGAACACTGAAGCTTTCTTT
CASSTTVNTEAFF
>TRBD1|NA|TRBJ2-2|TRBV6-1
TGTGCCAGCAGTGAAGTGAGGGGGCGGAACACCGGGGAGCTGTTTTTT
CASSEVRGRNTGELFF
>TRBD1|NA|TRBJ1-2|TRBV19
TGTGCCAGTAGTATTTCAGGGGGAGTCTATGGCTACACCTTC
CASSISGGVYGYTF
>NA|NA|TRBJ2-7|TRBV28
TGTGCCAGCAGTTCACCTAGCGTCCCCTACGAGCAGTACTTC
CASSSPSVPYEQYF
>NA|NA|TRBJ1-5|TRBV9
TGTGCCAGCAGCGTAGCAGGGGAGTACCAGCCCCAGCATTTT
CASSVAGEYQPQHF
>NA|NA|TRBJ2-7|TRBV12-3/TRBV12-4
TGTGCCAGCAGTTATAGCTCCTACGAGCAGTACTTC
CASSYSSYEQYF
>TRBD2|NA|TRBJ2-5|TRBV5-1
TGCGCCAGCAGCTTGGGTCTAGCGGGGGGGCCTACAGAGACCCAGTACTTC
CASSLGLAGGPTETQYF
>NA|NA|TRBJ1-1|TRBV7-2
TGTGCCAGCAGCTTTGCGGGACCGACTAATCCCACTGAAGCTTTCTTT
CASSFAGPTNPTEAFF
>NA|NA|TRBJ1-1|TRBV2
TGTGCCAGCAACGTGGATGAGGGCTACTTGAACACTGAAGCTTTCTTT
CASNVDEGYLNTEAFF
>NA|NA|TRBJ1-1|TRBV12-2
TGTGCAAGTCGCTCTGAACAGGGTCCTAACACTGAAGCTTTCTTT
CASRSEQGPNTEAFF
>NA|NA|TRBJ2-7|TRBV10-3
TGTGCCACTTACGGGGGGCAGGCCTACGAGCAGTACTTC
CATYGGQAYEQYF
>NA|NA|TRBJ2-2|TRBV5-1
TGCGCCAGCAGCCCGGGGTCAGGGGTTCTGAACACCGGGGAGCTGTTTTTT
CASSPGSGVLNTGELFF
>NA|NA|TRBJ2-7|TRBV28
TGTGCCAGCACCCCGGACATAATCTACGAGCAGTACTTC
CASTPDIIYEQYF
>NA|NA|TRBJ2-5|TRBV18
TGTGCCAGCTCGCCCTCCGGAGAGACCCAGTACTTC
CASSPSGETQYF
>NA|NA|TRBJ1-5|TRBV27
TGTGCCAGCAGTTTCGGAGATAGCAATCAGCCCCAGCATTTT
CASSFGDSNQPQHF
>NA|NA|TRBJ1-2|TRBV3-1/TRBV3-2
TGTGCCAGCAGCCAAGATTCCACAGGTCACCGTGGCTACACCTTC
CASSQDSTGHRGYTF
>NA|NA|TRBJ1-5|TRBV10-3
TGTGCCAGCTCCCGGGGAGAAAGCAATCAGCCCCAGCATTTT
CASSRGESNQPQHF
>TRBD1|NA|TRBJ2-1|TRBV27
TGTGCCAGCAGTTCCAGGGACAGCTCCTACAATGAGCAGTTCTTC
CASSSRDSSYNEQFF
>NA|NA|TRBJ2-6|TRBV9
TGTGCCAGCAGCGTAGGTAGCGCAGGCTCTGGGGCCAACGTCCTGACTTTC
CASSVGSAGSGANVLTF
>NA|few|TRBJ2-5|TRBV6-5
TGTGCCAGCTACGCCCCCGGAGAGACCCAGTACTTC
CASYAPGETQYF
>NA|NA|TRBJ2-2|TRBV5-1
TGCGCCAGCAGCTTGGACTCGCGGACCGGGGAGCTGTTTTTT
CASSLDSRTGELFF
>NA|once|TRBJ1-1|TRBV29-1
TGCAGCGTTGGTCCAGCCAGAGGGGAAGCTTTCTTT
CSVGPARGEAFF
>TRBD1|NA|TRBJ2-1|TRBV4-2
TGTGCCAGCAGCCAGGGACAGGGATTGGATGAGCAGTTCTTC
CASSQGQGLDEQFF
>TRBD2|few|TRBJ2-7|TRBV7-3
TGTGCCAGCAGCTTGACACTAGCGGGAGTCCACGAGCAGTACTTC
CASSLTLAGVHEQYF